The T cell receptor beta chain under discussion was sequenced for a study of T cells in Graves' hyperthyroidism and ophthalmopathy. Researchers took RNA transcripts and amplified the TCR beta CDR3 regions from them. The HTBI primer set was used in a first-round RT-PCR of the TCR CDR3. TCRdb re-derived calls from the multiplex PCR reads in MiXCR, one entry per CDR3 protein. This sample has 300,000 or so distinct CDR3 sequences, with around 15% found just once. This clonotype has at least ten counts. The CDR3 is made up of 14 amino acids. Trimming removed 3 bases from V and 4 bases from J; junction bases left unmatched: 2. Germline CDR1 SSHAT, CDR2 FNYEAQ (reference sequence).

The TCR originated in a woman aged 60-75 years with Graves' ophthalmopathy. The chain is built from TRBV7-7 and TRBJ2-5, with 10 positions matching TRBD1. The sequencing input was blood. The CDR3 sequence is CASSFGQGGETQYF. CDR3 nucleotide sequence: TGTGCCAGCAGCTTTGGACAGGGGGGAGAGACCCAGTACTTC.